One sample yielded the 19 T cell receptor beta chains listed below, sequenced in a study of beta chain features in type 1 diabetes. TCRB transcripts that were expressed got sequenced, as all of the isolated RNA had been reverse transcribed. The method was immunoSEQ multiplex PCR; TCRdb's version includes in-frame clones alone and lacks a portion of them. The sample has 110,000 to 150,000 clones; about a tenth are singletons. Specimen: central memory CD4+ T cells from blood. The receptors stem from a man between 18 and 29 years old in good health.

The V call is TRBV4-3, the J call TRBJ2-5; perhaps TRBD2 as D (6 bases). The V gene's germline CDR1 is LGHNA and CDR2 YSLEER. The CDR3 covers 14 residues. The ends were cut back, 4 bases at V and 0 bases at J, with 9 bases in the middle. The CDR3 loop reads CASSPRGYQETQYF. The CDR3 bases are TGCGCCAGCAGCCCTCGGGGGTACCAAGAGACCCAGTACTTC.

The V call is TRBV5-8, the J call TRBJ2-7; 7 nucleotides match TRBD1. CDR1 and CDR2 (germline): SGHTS, YDEGEE. The CDR3 spans 13 residues. J gave up 9 bases and V 5 bases, and 11 bases lay outside the gene matches. CDR3 amino acids: CASRQDRLSGQYF. The CDR3 bases are TGTGCCAGCAGACAGGACAGGCTGAGTGGGCAGTACTTC.

This clone appeared a few times. V is TRBV6-6 and J is TRBJ2-7; D is possibly TRBD1 (5 bases). V dropped 0 bases and J dropped 0 bases, with 6 bases sitting between them. The CDR3 is made up of 14 amino acids. Germline CDR1 is MNHNY and CDR2 is SVGAGI (reference sequence). The CDR3 DNA follows: TGTGCCAGCAGTTACTCGACAGCCTCCTACGAGCAGTACTTC. It codes for CASSYSTASYEQYF.

The chain uses TRBV5-1 and TRBJ1-6, with D possibly matching TRBD1 (6 bases). The CDR3 spans 15 residues. Germline assignment: CDR1 SGHRS and CDR2 YFSETQ. V was cut by 4 bases and J by 8 bases, with 16 bases left in between. CDR3 protein: CASSPMTGIHSPLHF. The DNA for the CDR3 is TGCGCCAGCAGCCCAATGACAGGAATCCATTCACCCCTCCACTTT.

This clone occurred a few times. V usage is TRBV27 and J usage is TRBJ1-4, with D possibly matching TRBD1 (5 bases). V shed 5 bases and J shed 0 bases, with 10 bases lying between them. The CDR3 runs to 15 residues. CDR1 MNHEY and CDR2 SMNVEV come from the germline V gene (reference sequence). CDR3 sequence: CASSPTTATNEKLFF. The CDR3 DNA reads as TGTGCCAGCAGTCCGACGACAGCAACTAATGAAAAACTGTTTTTT.

The chain carries TRBV6-5 and TRBJ1-5, with TRBD1 matching over 11 bases. This CDR3 spans 14 amino acids. Germline CDR1 reads MNHEY; CDR2 reads SVGAGI. The V segment lost 7 bases and the J segment 3 bases; nucleotides outside the gene matches: 2. The CDR3 is CASKGQGANQPQHF. Written as DNA, the CDR3 is TGTGCCAGCAAAGGACAGGGGGCCAATCAGCCCCAGCATTTT.

Only a few counts were recorded for this clone. The rearrangement joins TRBV5-1 to TRBJ2-1; D may be TRBD2 (5 bases). CDR1 and CDR2 from the germline V gene are SGHRS and YFSETQ. The CDR3 spans 13 residues. V was clipped by 4 bases and J by 6 bases, with 11 bases between them. The CDR3 DNA is TGCGCCAGCAGCCCCCTGGGGAGCAATGAGCAGTTCTTC. It yields the protein CASSPLGSNEQFF.

The rearrangement links TRBV7-9 to TRBJ2-1; 8 positions match TRBD1. The CDR3 runs to 15 residues. With V trimmed by 5 bases and J by 5 bases, 8 bases remained unmatched. Germline lookup yields CDR1 SEHNR and CDR2 FQNEAQ (reference sequence). The CDR3 reads CASSPTGQVDNEQFF. The DNA of the CDR3 is TGTGCCAGCAGCCCGACGGGACAGGTGGACAATGAGCAGTTCTTC.

This clone was seen a few times. The gene calls are TRBV7-3 and TRBJ2-7; D is undetermined. V was shortened by 2 bases and J by 0 bases, with 8 bases between the two germline ends. CDR3 size: 14 residues. Germline assignment: CDR1 SGHTA and CDR2 FQGTGA. The CDR3 DNA is TGTGCCAGCAGCTTATCATCGAGCTCCTACGAGCAGTACTTC. Amino acids: CASSLSSSSYEQYF.

The chain combines TRBV4-3 with TRBJ1-6, with D unresolved. Germline loops: CDR1 LGHNA, CDR2 YSLEER. This CDR3 has 12 residues. V was cut by 0 bases and J by 14 bases, with 8 bases left in between. The CDR3 loop is CASSQDGRALHF. CDR3 nucleotide sequence: TGCGCCAGCAGCCAAGATGGTCGGGCCCTCCACTTT.

The chain carries TRBV2 and TRBJ1-2, with 7 bases matching TRBD1. V shed 6 bases and J 6 bases; nucleotides not matched to a gene: 7. This CDR3 is 13 amino acids long. Germline CDR1 SNHLY, CDR2 FYNNEI. The CDR3: CASRGDSGHGYTF. The CDR3 DNA follows: TGTGCCAGCAGAGGGGACAGTGGCCATGGCTACACCTTC.

This chain uses TRBV6-6 with TRBJ2-2, with 10 bases matching TRBD2. The CDR3 has 15 amino acids. Germline V gives CDR1 MNHNY, CDR2 SVGAGI (reference sequence). V lost 5 bases, J lost 4 bases, and 4 bases stayed unmatched. CDR3 residues: CASSTLAGVTGELFF. The DNA for the CDR3 is TGTGCCAGCAGTACTCTAGCGGGGGTCACCGGGGAGCTGTTTTTT.

This clone was observed a few times. This chain links TRBV28 with TRBJ2-7; D is possibly TRBD1 (5 bases). V was clipped by 2 bases and J by 2 bases, with 13 bases between them. Per the germline V gene, CDR1 is MDHEN and CDR2 is SYDVKM. There are 15 residues in the CDR3. CDR3 bases: TGTGCCAGCAGTTTAGTAACAGGTACTGCCTACGAGCAGTACTTC. Translating it yields CASSLVTGTAYEQYF.

The V call is TRBV11-2, the J call TRBJ2-6; D gene unclear. Germline CDR1 and CDR2: SGHAT and FQNNGV. The CDR3 extends over 15 amino acids. Trimming removed 1 base from V and 1 base from J, with 5 bases in between. CDR3 bases: TGTGCCAGCAGCTTAGGTTTATCTGGGGCCAACGTCCTGACTTTC. It codes for CASSLGLSGANVLTF.

The chain employs TRBV18 and TRBJ1-1; 7 bases agree with TRBD1. V was clipped by 6 bases and J by 7 bases; unmatched bases: 11. Germline-derived CDR1 and CDR2 are KGHSH and LQKENI. The CDR3 spans 14 residues. The CDR3 spells CASSQSTGTDEAFF. The DNA for the CDR3 is TGTGCCAGCTCCCAAAGTACCGGGACAGATGAAGCTTTCTTT. The variable domain in full, completed from reference TRBV18 and TRBJ1-1, reads NAGVMQNPRHLVRRRGQEARLRCSPMKGHSHVYWYRQLPEEGLKFMVYLQKENIIDESGMPKERFSAEFPKEGPSILRIQQVVRGDSAAYFCASSQSTGTDEAFFGQGTRLTVV.

The chain is built from TRBV10-2 and TRBJ2-1; D is undetermined. The CDR3 consists of 17 residues. Germline V gene data show CDR1 as WSHSY and CDR2 as SAAADI. Trimming pared 5 bases from V and 1 base from J, leaving 18 bases between. CDR3 coding DNA: TGCGCCAGCAGTAGGTTCGCTCTAGATAGGTCCTACAATGAGCAGTTCTTC. Protein: CASSRFALDRSYNEQFF.

This clone was seen more than once but under ten times. CDR3 residues: CASRSTGRSNQPQHF. CDR3 bases: TGTGCCAGCAGATCGACAGGACGGAGCAATCAGCCCCAGCATTTT. V and J are TRBV28 and TRBJ1-5; D might be TRBD1 (6 bases). This CDR3 spans 15 amino acids. CDR1 and CDR2 (germline): MDHEN, SYDVKM. Trimming left V 6 bases short and J 1 base short, with 13 bases between.

This clone was detected a few times. V usage is TRBV25-1 and J usage is TRBJ1-2, with D tentatively TRBD1 (6 bases). CDR1 is MGHDK, CDR2 SYGVNS, per germline. CDR3 length: 17 residues. With 8 bases removed from V and 5 bases from J, the gap between germline ends came to 27 bases. The CDR3 region is CASSTLTTGKRGYGYTF. Here the CDR3 DNA reads TGTGCCAGCTCAACTCTGACAACAGGGAAAAGGGGGTATGGCTACACCTTC.

The rearrangement uses TRBV18 and TRBJ1-1; D ambiguous. V lost 3 bases, J lost 1 base, and 9 bases lay in between. Germline lookup yields CDR1 KGHSH and CDR2 LQKENI. The CDR3 covers 14 residues. CDR3 bases: TGTGCCAGCTCACCTAAGGAGAAGAACACTGAAGCTTTCTTT. This codes for CASSPKEKNTEAFF.